The clone carrying this TCR beta chain appeared many times. Antigen: not known. This sample stems from a study of T cell repertoires in cytomegalovirus infection. Study-level information: Matching HLA type and CMV infection were both indicated by public TCR beta signatures.

CDR3 length: 11 amino acids. V was trimmed by 2 bases and J by 5 bases, leaving 3 bases between them. Germline V gene sequence: CDR1 MNHEY, CDR2 SVGAGI. Study results and caveats: CMV-specific HLA-C-restricted TCR beta clonotypes dominated the ex vivo response. Totalled public TCR beta family frequency picked out people who carried CMV plus the relevant HLA.

TCRdb redid the calling of the reads with MiXCR, one entry per CDR3 protein. The data contain about 330,000 distinct CDR3 sequences, over 7.5% of them seen just once; the ten biggest clones take up approximately 4.5%. This TCR came from a human donor in good health (CMV status not recorded). Some clones in this sample may be carry-over from other donors' samples. Sequenced: PBMCs. This chain uses TRBV6-5 with TRBJ2-5; D unresolved. The CDR3, as DNA: TGTGCCAGCAGTTACGTCGAGACCCAGTACTTC. Encoded protein: CASSYVETQYF.